Presented here are 18 T cell receptor beta chains from one specimen sequenced in a study of early T cells in non-severe SARS-CoV-2 infection. TCRdb recomputed calls from the 5' RACE reads with MiXCR, one row per CDR3 protein. The table lists approximately 70,000 distinct CDR3 sequences, 9.5% to 13% of them singletons. The input for sequencing was whole blood, taken at baseline. The source is an adult who was a healthcare worker with PCR-confirmed SARS-CoV-2 infection or an uninfected control (not recorded which).

This clonotype appeared many times. J is TRBJ1-2 and V is TRBV20-1; 7 positions match TRBD1. V was pared by 1 base and J by 6 bases, with 8 bases of the junction left unmatched. Germline assignment: CDR1 DFQATT and CDR2 SNEGSKA (reference sequence). This CDR3 contains 14 residues. CDR3 DNA: TGCAGTGCTAGAGCCCCAGGGACAGCTGATGGCTACACCTTC. Amino acids: CSARAPGTADGYTF.

The table lists this clonotype with a few counts. V gene TRBV30 combines with J gene TRBJ2-3, with 11 bases fitting TRBD2. Germline values: CDR1 GTSNPN, CDR2 SVGIG (reference sequence). Unmatched junction bases numbered 7, after V lost 2 bases and J lost 0 bases. The CDR3 sequence is 17 residues long. CDR3 sequence reads: CAWSPPGLAVSTDTQYF. DNA of the CDR3: TGTGCCTGGAGTCCACCGGGACTAGCGGTTAGCACAGATACGCAGTATTTT.

The rearrangement joins TRBV7-2 to TRBJ2-1; 8 bases agree with TRBD1. Germline CDR1 reads SGHTA; CDR2 reads FQGNSA. CDR3 size: 16 residues. J gave up 6 bases and V 6 bases, and 13 bases lay outside the gene matches. The CDR3 here is CASRPGQGAPINEQFF. Here the CDR3 DNA reads TGTGCCAGCAGGCCCGGCCAGGGGGCGCCGATCAATGAGCAGTTCTTC.

This clonotype was counted only a few times. Mismatch with germline at one junction end may stem from a read error. The genes are TRBV18 and TRBJ2-1; weak D call: TRBD2 (6 bases). Looked up from germline, CDR1 is KGHSH and CDR2 is LQKENI. This CDR3 is 17 amino acids long. In nucleotides, the CDR3 is TGTGTCAGCTCACCACCGATGGGCGGGGCATCCTACAATGAGCAGTTCTTC. Translation: CVSSPPMGGASYNEQFF.

Ten or more counts support this clonotype. The gene calls are TRBV5-4 and TRBJ1-2; no reliable D call. CDR3 length equals 14 residues. The V end was cut by 5 bases, the J end by 4 bases, with 15 bases between. The germline gives CDR1 SGHNT, CDR2 YYREEE (reference sequence). This CDR3 is CASSSDPIAYGYTF. For the CDR3, the DNA is TGTGCCAGCAGTAGCGACCCTATTGCCTATGGCTACACCTTC. The full variable domain, in which reference TRBV5-4 and TRBJ1-2 provide the parts outside the CDR3, is ETGVTQSPTHLIKTRGQQVTLRCSSQSGHNTVSWYQQALGQGPQFIFQYYREEENGRGNFPPRFSGLQFPNYSSELNVNALELDDSALYLCASSSDPIAYGYTFGSGTRLTVV.

This clonotype came up a few times. A read error may produce the germline difference seen at one junction end. The V gene is TRBV11-2, the J gene TRBJ1-6; TRBD1 is a possible D gene (5 bases). There are 12 residues in the CDR3. Germline CDR1 SGHAT, CDR2 FQNNGV. The CDR3 here is CASSLASTDMVF. CDR3 nucleotide sequence: TGTGCCAGCAGCTTAGCCTCGACAGACATGGTCTTT.

This clonotype appeared many times. The rearrangement joins TRBV10-3 to TRBJ2-6; 7 bases fit TRBD1. V gave up 8 bases and J gave up 2 bases; unmatched junction bases: 6. In germline, CDR1 is ENHRY, CDR2 SYGVKD. This CDR3 has 15 residues. CDR3 in amino acids: CAIRETGTGANVLTF. The CDR3 DNA reads TGTGCCATCCGCGAGACAGGGACTGGGGCCAACGTCCTGACTTTC.

By its share, this clonotype is medium-sized (0.01 to 0.1%). J is TRBJ1-6 and V is TRBV28; 8 nucleotides line up with TRBD1. Trimming removed 1 base from V and 15 bases from J; junction bases left unmatched: 8. This CDR3 is built from 14 residues. Germline-derived CDR1 and CDR2 are MDHEN and SYDVKM. The CDR3 loop is CASSLLLDREGLHF. As DNA, the CDR3 is TGTGCCAGCAGTTTATTGCTGGACAGGGAGGGCCTCCACTTT.

At least ten counts were recorded for this clonotype. The V call is TRBV21-1, the J call TRBJ1-1. TRBV21-1 is noted as a pseudogene. This CDR3 has 20 amino acids. CDR3 region: CASSKARLLGPYSRGLKLFF. The CDR3 DNA follows: TGTGCCAGCAGCAAAGCGCGTCTGTTAGGGCCCTACTCGAGAGGGCTGAAGCTTTTCTTT.

There are many counts of this clonotype. The chain couples TRBV6-2 or TRBV6-3 to TRBJ1-1, with D unresolved. The CDR3 covers 12 residues. Germline CDR1 reads MNHEY; CDR2 reads SVGEGT. V lost 5 bases and J 6 bases, leaving 10 bases between the germline ends. In nucleotides, the CDR3 is TGTGCCAGCAGTGTTAGTTCGGCTGAAGCTTTCTTT. Protein sequence: CASSVSSAEAFF.

The chain recombines TRBV5-1 with TRBJ1-1; no firm D call. V dropped 0 bases and J dropped 0 bases, with 9 bases sitting between them. The CDR3 runs 15 residues. The germline V gene encodes CDR1 SGHRS and CDR2 YFSETQ. CDR3 amino acids: CASSLAGGMNTEAFF. In DNA form, the CDR3 reads TGCGCCAGCAGCTTGGCAGGTGGAATGAACACTGAAGCTTTCTTT.

This clonotype was recorded at least ten times. The CDR3 sequence: CATSRDFWGEAFF. CDR3 in DNA: TGTGCCACCAGCAGAGATTTCTGGGGTGAAGCTTTCTTT. This sequence joins TRBV15 and TRBJ1-1; D remains ambiguous. The CDR3 contains 13 residues. V gave up 0 bases and J gave up 7 bases, with 9 bases separating them. The germline V gene encodes CDR1 LNHNV and CDR2 YYDKDF (reference sequence).

This clonotype came up many times. The chain is built from TRBV10-3 and TRBJ1-6; D is undetermined. Trimming pared 8 bases from V and 8 bases from J, leaving 10 bases between. The CDR3 is made up of 12 amino acids. Germline CDR1 reads ENHRY; CDR2 reads SYGVKD. This chain's CDR3 is CAISSQDSPLHF. In DNA, the CDR3 is TGTGCCATCTCGTCGCAAGATTCACCCCTCCACTTT.

V usage is TRBV27 and J usage is TRBJ2-3, with TRBD2 as a possible D gene (5 bases). The V gene lost 6 bases and the J gene lost 7 bases, with 23 bases spanning the gap. Looked up from germline, CDR1 is MNHEY and CDR2 is SMNVEV (reference sequence). CDR3 length equals 16 residues. This CDR3 is CASRGAKAVLGNTQYF. CDR3 sequence (DNA): TGTGCCAGCAGGGGTGCCAAAGCGGTATTGGGAAATACGCAGTATTTT.

The V gene is TRBV2, the J gene TRBJ1-6; D gene ambiguous. The CDR3 length is 15 residues. Germline-derived CDR1 and CDR2 are SNHLY and FYNNEI. Trimming removed 3 bases from V and 7 bases from J, with 13 bases in between. The CDR3 coding sequence is TGTGCCAGCAGTGAGGCAGGTGTCCCCAATTCACCCCTCCACTTT. This encodes CASSEAGVPNSPLHF.

This chain uses TRBV29-1 with TRBJ2-2; the match to TRBD2 covers 12 bases. Trimming cost V 5 bases and J 7 bases; bases outside gene matches: 2. The CDR3 is made up of 13 amino acids. Per the germline V gene, CDR1 is SQVTM and CDR2 is ANQGSEA. The CDR3 nucleotides are TGCAGCGTTAGACTAGCGGGGGACGGGGAGCTGTTTTTT. It is translated as CSVRLAGDGELFF.

This clonotype appeared many times. This rearrangement joins TRBV4-2 to TRBJ2-5, with a tentative D call TRBD2 (5 bases). Trimming shortened V by 1 base and J by 2 bases, and 8 bases separated the two germline ends. Germline-derived CDR1 and CDR2 are LGHNA and YNFKEQ. This CDR3 contains 14 residues. CDR3 coding DNA: TGTGCCAGCAGCCAAGGGGGAGTACAAGAGACCCAGTACTTC. This gives the protein CASSQGGVQETQYF.

There are many counts of this clonotype. The chain recombines TRBV2 with TRBJ1-2; 8 bases are shared with TRBD1. The trim removed 6 bases at V and 10 bases at J, leaving 10 bases unmatched. CDR3 size: 13 residues. Germline CDR1 reads SNHLY; CDR2 reads FYNNEI. CDR3 residues: CASSRTGSLVYTF. In DNA form, the CDR3 reads TGTGCCAGCAGCCGGACAGGGTCCCTTGTCTACACCTTC.